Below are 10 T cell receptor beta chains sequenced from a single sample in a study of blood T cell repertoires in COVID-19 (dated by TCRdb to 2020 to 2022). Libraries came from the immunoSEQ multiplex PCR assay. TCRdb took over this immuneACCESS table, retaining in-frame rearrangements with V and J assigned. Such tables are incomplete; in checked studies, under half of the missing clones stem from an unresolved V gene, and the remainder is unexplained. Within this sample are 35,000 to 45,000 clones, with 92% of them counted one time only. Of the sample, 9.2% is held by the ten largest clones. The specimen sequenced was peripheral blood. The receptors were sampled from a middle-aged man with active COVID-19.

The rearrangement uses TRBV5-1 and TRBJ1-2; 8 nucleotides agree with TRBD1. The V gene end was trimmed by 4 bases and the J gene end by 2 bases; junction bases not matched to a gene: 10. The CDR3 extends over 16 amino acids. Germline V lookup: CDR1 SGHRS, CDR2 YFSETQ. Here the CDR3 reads CASSVETGAKNYGYTF. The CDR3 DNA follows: TGCGCCAGCAGCGTAGAGACAGGGGCAAAGAACTATGGCTACACCTTC.

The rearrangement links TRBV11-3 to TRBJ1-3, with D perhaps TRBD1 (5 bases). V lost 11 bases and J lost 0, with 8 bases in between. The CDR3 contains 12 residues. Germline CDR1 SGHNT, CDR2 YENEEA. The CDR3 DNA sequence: TGTGCCGACAGTGACTCTGGAAACACCATATATTTT. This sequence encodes CADSDSGNTIYF.

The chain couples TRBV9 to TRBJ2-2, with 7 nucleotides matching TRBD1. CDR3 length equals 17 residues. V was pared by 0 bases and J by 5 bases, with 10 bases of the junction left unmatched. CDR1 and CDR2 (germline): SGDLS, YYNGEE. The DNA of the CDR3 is TGTGCCAGCAGCGTAGCGGTCCAGGGGGTAAGGACCGGGGAGCTGTTTTTT. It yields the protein CASSVAVQGVRTGELFF.

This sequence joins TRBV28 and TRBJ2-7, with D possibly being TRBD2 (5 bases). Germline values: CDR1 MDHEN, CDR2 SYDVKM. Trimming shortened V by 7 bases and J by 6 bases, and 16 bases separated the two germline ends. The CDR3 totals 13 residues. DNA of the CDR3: TGTGCCAGCACTTTCCGGGGTGTAAGCGAGCAGTACTTC. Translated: CASTFRGVSEQYF.

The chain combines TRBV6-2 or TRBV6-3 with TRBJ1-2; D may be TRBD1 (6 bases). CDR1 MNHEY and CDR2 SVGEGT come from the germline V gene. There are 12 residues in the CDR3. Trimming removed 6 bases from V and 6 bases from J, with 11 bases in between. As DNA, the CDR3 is TGTGCCAGCAGCTATCGGACAGATGGCTACACCTTC. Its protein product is CASSYRTDGYTF.

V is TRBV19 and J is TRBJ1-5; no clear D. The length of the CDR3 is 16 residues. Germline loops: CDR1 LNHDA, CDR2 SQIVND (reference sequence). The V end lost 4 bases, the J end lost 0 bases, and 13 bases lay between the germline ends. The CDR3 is CASSKFAAGSNQPQHF. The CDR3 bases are TGTGCCAGTAGTAAATTCGCAGCGGGTAGCAATCAGCCCCAGCATTTT.

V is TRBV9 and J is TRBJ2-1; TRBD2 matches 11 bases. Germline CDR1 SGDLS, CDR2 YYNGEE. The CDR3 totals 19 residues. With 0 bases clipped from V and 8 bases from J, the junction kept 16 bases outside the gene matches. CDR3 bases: TGTGCCAGCAGCGTAGAACGGCTAGCGGGAGGCCCCGATTGGGATGAGCAGTTCTTC. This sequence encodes CASSVERLAGGPDWDEQFF.

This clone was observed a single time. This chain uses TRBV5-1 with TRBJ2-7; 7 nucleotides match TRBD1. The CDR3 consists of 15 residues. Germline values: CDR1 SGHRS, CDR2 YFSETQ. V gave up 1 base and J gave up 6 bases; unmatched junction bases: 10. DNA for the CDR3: TGCGCCAGCAGCTTGCTTGGGACAGATTCTACCGAGCAGTACTTC. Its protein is CASSLLGTDSTEQYF.

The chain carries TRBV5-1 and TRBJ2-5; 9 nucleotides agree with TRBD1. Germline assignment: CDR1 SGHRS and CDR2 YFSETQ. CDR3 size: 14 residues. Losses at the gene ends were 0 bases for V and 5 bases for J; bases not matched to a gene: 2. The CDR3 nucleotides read TGCGCCAGCAGCTTGGGGACAGGGGCGGAGACCCAGTACTTC. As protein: CASSLGTGAETQYF.

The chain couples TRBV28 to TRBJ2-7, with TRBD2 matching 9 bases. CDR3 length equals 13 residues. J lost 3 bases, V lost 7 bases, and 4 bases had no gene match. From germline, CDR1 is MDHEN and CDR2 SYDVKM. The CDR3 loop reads CASTLSGSYEQYF. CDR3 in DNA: TGTGCCAGCACCCTTAGCGGGAGCTACGAGCAGTACTTC.